The present T cell receptor beta chain was sequenced within a study of identical twins. Study-level points and caveats: High-abundance cord blood beta clonotypes had fewer insertions; memory repertoires showed none. Without tracking the same donors, conclusions rested on cross-sectional statistical analysis.

In this sample, this clonotype turned up many times. Its antigen remains unidentified. This CDR3 is 14 amino acids long. Germline assignment: CDR1 LNHNV and CDR2 YYDKDF (reference sequence). Trimming took off 0 bases at V and 6 bases at J, with 9 bases between the two ends. TCRdb ran MiXCR on the 5' RACE reads and lists one entry per CDR3 protein. In the table there are hundreds of thousands of distinct CDR3 sequences, approximately 9% of which are singletons. Another study also made use of these data, one on yellow fever vaccine responses in identical twins.

The chain combines TRBV15 with TRBJ2-1; D is undetermined. This sequence originates from a woman aged 18-29 years in good health. The sample was PBMCs. The CDR3 DNA is TGTGCCACCAGCAGAGAACCCTTAGTCAATGAGCAGTTCTTC. It encodes CATSREPLVNEQFF.